This T cell receptor beta chain was profiled in a study of T cell responses to AZD1222 COVID-19 vaccine. Only in-frame clones appear in the TCRdb table, and some are missing; sequencing was by immunoSEQ multiplex PCR. The profile covers 150,000 to 200,000 clones, with about 90% appearing a single time and 11% taken by the ten largest. This clone was seen only once. The CDR3 sequence is 11 residues long. Trimming left V 5 bases short and J 10 bases short, with 6 bases between. The germline CDR1 and CDR2 sequences are LNHDA and SQIVND (reference sequence). The chain is built from TRBV19 and TRBJ1-6; the D is unclear. Sequenced here: peripheral blood, sampled 28 days after the second AZD1222 dose. The TCR was taken from an adult who received the AZD1222 COVID-19 vaccine. DNA for the CDR3: TGTGCCAGTAGTGCCGACTCACCCCTCCACTTT. Translated: CASSADSPLHF. The variable domain in full, with the rest retrieved from reference TRBV19 and TRBJ1-6, is DGGITQSPKYLFRKEGQNVTLSCEQNLNHDAMYWYRQDPGQGLRLIYYSQIVNDFQKGDIAEGYSVSREKKESFPLTVTSAQKNPTAFYLCASSADSPLHFGNGTRLTVT.